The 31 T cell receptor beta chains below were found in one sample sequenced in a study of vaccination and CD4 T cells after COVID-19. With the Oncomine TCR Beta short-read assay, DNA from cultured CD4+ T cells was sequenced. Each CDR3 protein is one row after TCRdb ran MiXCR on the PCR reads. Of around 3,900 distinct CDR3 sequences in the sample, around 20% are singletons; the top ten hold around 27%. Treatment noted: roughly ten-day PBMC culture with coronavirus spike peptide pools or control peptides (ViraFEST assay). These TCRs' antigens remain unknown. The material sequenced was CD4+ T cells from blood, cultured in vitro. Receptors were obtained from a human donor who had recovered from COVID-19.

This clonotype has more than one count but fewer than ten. DNA for the CDR3: TGTGCCAGCAGCCTTCGGACAGGGGACCTCTTCAACTATGGCTACACCTTC. Amino acids: CASSLRTGDLFNYGYTF. The chain carries TRBV3-1 and TRBJ1-2; 9 nucleotides align to TRBD1. J gave up 2 bases and V 4 bases, and 11 bases lay outside the gene matches. This CDR3 has 17 residues. CDR1 is LGHDT and CDR2 is YNNKEL in the germline V gene (reference sequence).

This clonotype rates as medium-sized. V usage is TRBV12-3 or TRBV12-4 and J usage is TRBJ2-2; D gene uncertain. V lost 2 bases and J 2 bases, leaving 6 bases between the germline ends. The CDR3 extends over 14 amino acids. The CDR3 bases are TGTGCCAGCAGTTTACTCCTCAACACCGGGGAGCTGTTTTTT. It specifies CASSLLLNTGELFF.

CDR3 in amino acids: CASSLMGVNTGELFF. The CDR3 bases are TGCGCCAGCAGCTTGATGGGAGTAAACACCGGGGAGCTGTTTTTT. The chain carries TRBV5-1 and TRBJ2-2, with D possibly TRBD2 on 5 matching bases. The CDR3 has 15 amino acids. The V end was cut by 1 base, the J end by 2 bases, with 9 bases between. Looked up from germline, CDR1 is SGHRS and CDR2 is YFSETQ.

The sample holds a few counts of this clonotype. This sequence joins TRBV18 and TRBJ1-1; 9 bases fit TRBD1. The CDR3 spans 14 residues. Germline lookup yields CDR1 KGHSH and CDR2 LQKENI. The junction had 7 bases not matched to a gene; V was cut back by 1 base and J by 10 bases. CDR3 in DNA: TGTGCCAGCTCACCACGGGGACAGGGTGATGGAGCTTTCTTT. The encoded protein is CASSPRGQGDGAFF.

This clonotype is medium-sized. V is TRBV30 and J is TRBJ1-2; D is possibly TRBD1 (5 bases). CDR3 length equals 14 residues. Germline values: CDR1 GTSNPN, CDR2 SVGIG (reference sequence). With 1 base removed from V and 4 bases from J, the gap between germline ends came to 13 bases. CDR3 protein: CAWSADSGGYGYTF. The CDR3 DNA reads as TGTGCCTGGAGTGCCGACTCCGGGGGCTATGGCTACACCTTC. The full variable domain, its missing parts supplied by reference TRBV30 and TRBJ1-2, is SQTIHQWPATLVQPVGSPLSLECTVEGTSNPNLYWYRQAAGRGLQLLFYSVGIGQISSEVPQNLSASRPQDRQFILSSKKLLLSDSGFYLCAWSADSGGYGYTFGSGTRLTVV.

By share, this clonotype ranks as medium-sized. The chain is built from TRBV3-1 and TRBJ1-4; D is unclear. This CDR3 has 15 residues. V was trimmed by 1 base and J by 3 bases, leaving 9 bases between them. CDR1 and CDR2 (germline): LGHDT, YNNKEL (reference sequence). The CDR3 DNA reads TGTGCCAGCAGCCAAGTCATCGGGGCTAATGAAAAACTGTTTTTT. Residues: CASSQVIGANEKLFF.

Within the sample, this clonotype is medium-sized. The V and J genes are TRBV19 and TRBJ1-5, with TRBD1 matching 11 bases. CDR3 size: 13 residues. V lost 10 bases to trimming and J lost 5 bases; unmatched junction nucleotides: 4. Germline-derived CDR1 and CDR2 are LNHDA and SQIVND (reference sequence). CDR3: CATRDRGYQPQHF. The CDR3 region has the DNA TGTGCCACGAGGGACAGGGGGTATCAGCCCCAGCATTTT.

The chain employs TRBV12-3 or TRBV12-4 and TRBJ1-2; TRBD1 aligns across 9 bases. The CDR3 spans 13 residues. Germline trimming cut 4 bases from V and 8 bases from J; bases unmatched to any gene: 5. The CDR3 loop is CASSSQGAKGYTF. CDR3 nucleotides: TGTGCCAGCAGTTCACAGGGGGCAAAAGGCTACACCTTC.

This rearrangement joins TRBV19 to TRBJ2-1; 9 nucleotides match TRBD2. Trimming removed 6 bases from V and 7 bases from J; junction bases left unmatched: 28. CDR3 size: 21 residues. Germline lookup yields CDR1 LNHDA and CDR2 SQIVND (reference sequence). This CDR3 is CASRSGTSFGWPAPIYNEQFF. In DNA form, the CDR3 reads TGTGCCAGTAGATCCGGGACTAGCTTCGGGTGGCCGGCCCCGATATATAATGAGCAGTTCTTC.

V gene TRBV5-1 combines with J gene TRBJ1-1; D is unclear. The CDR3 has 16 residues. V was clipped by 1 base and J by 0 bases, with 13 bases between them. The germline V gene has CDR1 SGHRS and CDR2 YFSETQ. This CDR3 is CASSLTGNVMNTEAFF. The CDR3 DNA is TGCGCCAGCAGCTTGACCGGAAACGTAATGAACACTGAAGCTTTCTTT.

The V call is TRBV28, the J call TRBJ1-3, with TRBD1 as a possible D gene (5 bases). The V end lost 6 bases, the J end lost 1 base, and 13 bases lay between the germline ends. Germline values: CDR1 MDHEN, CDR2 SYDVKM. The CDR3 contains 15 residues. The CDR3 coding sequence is TGTGCCAGCAGGCCCGGAGGGGTATCTGGAAACACCATATATTTT. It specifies CASRPGGVSGNTIYF.

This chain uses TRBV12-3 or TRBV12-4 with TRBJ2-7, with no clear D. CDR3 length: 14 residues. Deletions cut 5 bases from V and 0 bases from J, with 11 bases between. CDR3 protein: CASSPLLSSYEQYF. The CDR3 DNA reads TGTGCCAGCAGTCCCCTACTAAGCTCCTACGAGCAGTACTTC.

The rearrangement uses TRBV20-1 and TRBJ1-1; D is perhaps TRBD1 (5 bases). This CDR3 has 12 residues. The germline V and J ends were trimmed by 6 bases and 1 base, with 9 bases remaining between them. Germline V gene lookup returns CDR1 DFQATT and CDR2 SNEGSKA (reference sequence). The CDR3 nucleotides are TGCAGTGCCGTTGGGGGGAACACTGAAGCTTTCTTT. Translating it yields CSAVGGNTEAFF.

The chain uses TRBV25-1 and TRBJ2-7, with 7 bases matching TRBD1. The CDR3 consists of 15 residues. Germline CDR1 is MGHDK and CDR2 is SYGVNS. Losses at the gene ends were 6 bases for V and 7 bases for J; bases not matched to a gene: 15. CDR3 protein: CASRPTARGQIEQYF. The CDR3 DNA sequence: TGTGCCAGCAGACCCACGGCAAGGGGGCAGATAGAGCAGTACTTC.

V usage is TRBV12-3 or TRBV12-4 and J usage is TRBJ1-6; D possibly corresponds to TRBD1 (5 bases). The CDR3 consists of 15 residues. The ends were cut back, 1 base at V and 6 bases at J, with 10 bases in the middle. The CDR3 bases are TGTGCCAGCAGTTTAGACGGAAGGGGTAATTCACCCCTCCACTTT. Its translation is CASSLDGRGNSPLHF.

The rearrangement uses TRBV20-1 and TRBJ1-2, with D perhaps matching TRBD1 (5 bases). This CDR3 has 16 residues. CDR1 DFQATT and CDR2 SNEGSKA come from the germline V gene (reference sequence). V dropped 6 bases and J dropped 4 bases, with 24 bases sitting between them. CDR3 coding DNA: TGCAGTGCCCCCGGTGGGGGGGTGCTGGCTAGCTATGGCTACACCTTC. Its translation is CSAPGGGVLASYGYTF.

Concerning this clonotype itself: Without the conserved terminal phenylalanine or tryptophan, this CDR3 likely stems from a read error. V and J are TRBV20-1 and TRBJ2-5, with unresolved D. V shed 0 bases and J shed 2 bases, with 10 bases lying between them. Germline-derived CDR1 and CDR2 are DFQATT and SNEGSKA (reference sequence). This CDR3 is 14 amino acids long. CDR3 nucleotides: TGCAGTGCTAGAGAAAATCTTAGGCAAGAGACCCAGTACATC. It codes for CSARENLRQETQYI.

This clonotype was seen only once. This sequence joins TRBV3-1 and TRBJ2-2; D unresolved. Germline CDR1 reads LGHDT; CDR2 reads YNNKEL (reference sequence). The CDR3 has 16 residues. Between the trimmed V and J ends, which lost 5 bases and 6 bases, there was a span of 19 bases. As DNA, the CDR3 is TGTGCCAGCAGCGATCCTTTACACGGGCACGCCGGGGAGCTGTTTTTT. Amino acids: CASSDPLHGHAGELFF.

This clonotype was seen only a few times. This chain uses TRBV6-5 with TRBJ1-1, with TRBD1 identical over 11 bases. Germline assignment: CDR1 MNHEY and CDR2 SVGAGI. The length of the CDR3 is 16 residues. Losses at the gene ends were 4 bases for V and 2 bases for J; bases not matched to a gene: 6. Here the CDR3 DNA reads TGTGCCAGCAGTTTGCGGACAGGGGGCGTCAACACTGAAGCTTTCTTT. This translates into CASSLRTGGVNTEAFF.

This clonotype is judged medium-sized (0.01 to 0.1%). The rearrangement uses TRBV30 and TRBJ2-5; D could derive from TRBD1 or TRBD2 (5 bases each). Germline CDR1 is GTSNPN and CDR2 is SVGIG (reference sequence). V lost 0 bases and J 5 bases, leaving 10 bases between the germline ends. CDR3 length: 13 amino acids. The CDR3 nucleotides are TGTGCCTGGAGTGTATATTGGGGGGAGACCCAGTACTTC. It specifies CAWSVYWGETQYF.

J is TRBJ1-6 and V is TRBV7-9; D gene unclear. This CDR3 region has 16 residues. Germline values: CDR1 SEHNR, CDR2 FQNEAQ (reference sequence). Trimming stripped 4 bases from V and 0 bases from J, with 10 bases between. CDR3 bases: TGTGCCAGCAGCTCACCTCCTAGCTCCTATAATTCACCCCTCCACTTT. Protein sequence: CASSSPPSSYNSPLHF.

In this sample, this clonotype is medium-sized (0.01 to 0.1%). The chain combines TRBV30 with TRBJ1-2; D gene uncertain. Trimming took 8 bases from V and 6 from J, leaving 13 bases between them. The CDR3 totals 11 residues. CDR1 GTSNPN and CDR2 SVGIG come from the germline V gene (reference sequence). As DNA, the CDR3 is TGTGCCGCGGACGGTCGAAATGGCTACACCTTC. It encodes CAADGRNGYTF.

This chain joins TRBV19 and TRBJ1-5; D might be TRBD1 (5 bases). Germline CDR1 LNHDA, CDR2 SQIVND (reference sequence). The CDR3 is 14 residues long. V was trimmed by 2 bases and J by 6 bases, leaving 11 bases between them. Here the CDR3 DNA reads TGTGCCAGTAGTATACGGCGGGGCCCTCAGCCCCAGCATTTT. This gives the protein CASSIRRGPQPQHF.

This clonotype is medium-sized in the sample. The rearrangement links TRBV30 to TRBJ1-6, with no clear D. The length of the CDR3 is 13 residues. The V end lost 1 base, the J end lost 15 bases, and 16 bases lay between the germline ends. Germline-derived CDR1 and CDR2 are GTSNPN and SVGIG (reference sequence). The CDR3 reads CAWSAAGKSDLHF. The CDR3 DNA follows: TGTGCCTGGAGTGCGGCGGGGAAGAGTGACCTCCACTTT.

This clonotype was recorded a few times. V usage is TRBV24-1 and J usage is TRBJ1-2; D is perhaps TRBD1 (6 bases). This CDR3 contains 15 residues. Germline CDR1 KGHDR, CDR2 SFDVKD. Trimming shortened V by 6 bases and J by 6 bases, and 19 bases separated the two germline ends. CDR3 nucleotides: TGTGCCACCAGTCGACCTGAAACAGGGATCCATGGCTACACCTTC. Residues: CATSRPETGIHGYTF.

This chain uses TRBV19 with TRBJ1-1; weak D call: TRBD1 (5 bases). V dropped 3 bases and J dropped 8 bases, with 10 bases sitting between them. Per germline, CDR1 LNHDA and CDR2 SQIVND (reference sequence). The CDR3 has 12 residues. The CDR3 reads CASSILWGEAFF. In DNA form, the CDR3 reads TGTGCCAGTAGTATCCTATGGGGCGAAGCTTTCTTT.

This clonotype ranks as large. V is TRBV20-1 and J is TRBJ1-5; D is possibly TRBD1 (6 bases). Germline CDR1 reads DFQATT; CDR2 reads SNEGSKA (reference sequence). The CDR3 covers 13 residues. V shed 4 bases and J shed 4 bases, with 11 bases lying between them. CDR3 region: CSAKTTGNQPQHF. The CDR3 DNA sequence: TGCAGTGCTAAAACAACAGGGAATCAGCCCCAGCATTTT.

The CDR3 region has the DNA TGTGCCACCAGTGACCCCTATAGCAATCAGCCCCAGCATTTT. The encoded protein is CATSDPYSNQPQHF. V gene TRBV24-1 combines with J gene TRBJ1-5; no clear D gene. CDR3 size: 14 residues. Trimming left V 4 bases short and J 0 bases short, with 6 bases between. Germline V gives CDR1 KGHDR, CDR2 SFDVKD.

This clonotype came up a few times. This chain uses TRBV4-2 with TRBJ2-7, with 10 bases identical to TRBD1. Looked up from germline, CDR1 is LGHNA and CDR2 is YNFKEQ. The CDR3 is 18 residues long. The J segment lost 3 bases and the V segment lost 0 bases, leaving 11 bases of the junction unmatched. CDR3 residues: CASSQDPDRDRGFYEQYF. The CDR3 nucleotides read TGTGCCAGCAGCCAAGATCCCGACCGGGACAGGGGCTTCTACGAGCAGTACTTC.

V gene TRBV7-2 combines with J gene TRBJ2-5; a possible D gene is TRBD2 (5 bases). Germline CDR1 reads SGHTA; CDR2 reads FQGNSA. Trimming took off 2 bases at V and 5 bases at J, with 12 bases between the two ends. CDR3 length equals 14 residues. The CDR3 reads CASSLQRRRETQYF. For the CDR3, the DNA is TGTGCCAGCAGCTTACAGCGGCGTCGGGAGACCCAGTACTTC.

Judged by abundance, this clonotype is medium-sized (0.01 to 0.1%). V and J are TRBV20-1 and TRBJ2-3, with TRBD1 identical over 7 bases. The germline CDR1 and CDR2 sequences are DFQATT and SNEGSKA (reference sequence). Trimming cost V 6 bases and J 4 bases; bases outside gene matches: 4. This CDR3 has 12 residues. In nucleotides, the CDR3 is TGCAGTGCCCCGACAGGGTCAGATACGCAGTATTTT. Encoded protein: CSAPTGSDTQYF.